This T cell receptor beta chain was captured by sequencing in a study of OX40 agonist ivuxolimab in advanced cancers. Study-wide results and limits: Researchers did not establish what antigens the expanded peripheral T cells target. On average, a greater number of expanded clones characterised CD8+ T cells relative to CD4+.

The sampling schedule covered blood at baseline, cycle 4 day 1, and cycle 7 day 1. TCRdb's table, derived via immunoSEQ multiplex PCR, lists solely in-frame clones and lacks some. Found here are approximately 51,000 clones, around 73% of them singletons; the top ten hold approximately 2%. This clone has only a few counts. The antigen is undetermined. Unmatched junction bases numbered 14, after V lost 3 bases and J lost 3 bases. Germline V gives CDR1 SGHTA, CDR2 FQGTGA. The CDR3 loop spans 19 amino acids. J is TRBJ2-5 and V is TRBV7-3; 12 positions match TRBD2. The clonotype originates from an adult with an advanced solid tumor such as melanoma, head and neck, liver or kidney cancer. The sample consisted of CD4+ or CD8+ T cells sorted from blood, taken in a trial of the OX40 agonist ivuxolimab. CDR3 region: CASSLSGLAGTPGEETQYF. As DNA, the CDR3 is TGTGCCAGCAGCTTGTCCGGACTAGCGGGAACCCCGGGGGAAGAGACCCAGTACTTC.